These 15 T cell receptor beta chains were all obtained from the same sample, sequenced in a study of cytomegalovirus exposure and HLA in healthy donors (dated by TCRdb to 2016 to 2017). The library was obtained by the immunoSEQ multiplex PCR assay. A mixture of 60 forward primers for TCR Vbeta segments and 13 reverse primers for TCR Jbeta segments was used in the multiplex PCR. The table was pulled from immuneACCESS by TCRdb, which kept in-frame rearrangements only. Such tables lose some clones; where checked, under half of the loss comes from unresolved V genes, and the rest has no known cause. This sample comprises around 170,000 clones, around four fifths of them detected only once. The leading ten clones occupy less than 2% of the sample. Sequenced material: PBMCs. Source of these receptors: a woman aged 18-29 years in good health and CMV-seronegative.

The J gene is TRBJ2-5, the V gene TRBV6-6, with TRBD1 matching 7 bases. This CDR3 has 15 residues. The germline V gene has CDR1 MNHNY and CDR2 SVGAGI (reference sequence). V dropped 7 bases and J dropped 0; count of bases not matched to a gene: 8. The chain's CDR3 is CASTRPGTDQETQYF. For the CDR3, the DNA is TGTGCCAGCACCAGACCAGGGACAGACCAAGAGACCCAGTACTTC.

V usage is TRBV11-3 and J usage is TRBJ2-5; 7 bases match TRBD1. This CDR3 region has 13 residues. CDR1 SGHNT and CDR2 YENEEA come from the germline V gene. Trimming took 5 bases from V and 2 from J; bases not matched to a gene: 2. The chain's CDR3 is CASSPGQQETQYF. The CDR3 coding sequence is TGTGCCAGCAGCCCGGGACAGCAAGAGACCCAGTACTTC.

This clone occurred once. A read error may account for a junction end that differs from germline. The chain carries TRBV4-1 and TRBJ1-1; no clear D gene. In germline, CDR1 is MGHRA, CDR2 YSYEKL. The CDR3 has 17 residues. CDR3 protein: CASSEERGRLTNTEAFF. CDR3 nucleotide sequence: TGCGCCAGCAGCGAAGAACGGGGTAGGCTGACTAACACTGAAGCTTTCTTT.

The chain uses TRBV5-4 and TRBJ1-2; 9 nucleotides match TRBD1. Germline CDR1 reads SGHNT; CDR2 reads YYREEE (reference sequence). This CDR3 comprises 13 residues. Trimming took 4 bases from V and 6 from J; bases not matched to a gene: 4. CDR3 DNA: TGTGCCAGCAGCATGGACAGGGGAAATGGCTACACCTTC. Amino acids: CASSMDRGNGYTF. The full variable domain, rest sourced from reference TRBV5-4 and TRBJ1-2, is ETGVTQSPTHLIKTRGQQVTLRCSSQSGHNTVSWYQQALGQGPQFIFQYYREEENGRGNFPPRFSGLQFPNYSSELNVNALELDDSALYLCASSMDRGNGYTFGSGTRLTVV.

This chain uses TRBV5-1 with TRBJ2-3, with D perhaps matching TRBD2 (6 bases). The CDR3 is 15 residues long. The germline V and J ends were trimmed by 4 bases and 5 bases, with 17 bases remaining between them. From germline, CDR1 is SGHRS and CDR2 YFSETQ. The CDR3 is CASSLIGQGLDTQYF. CDR3 DNA sequence: TGCGCCAGCAGCCTAATCGGGCAGGGACTAGATACGCAGTATTTT.

This clone appeared once. This chain joins TRBV7-2 and TRBJ2-3; possible D gene TRBD1, 5 bases. Per the germline V gene, CDR1 is SGHTA and CDR2 is FQGNSA. With 2 bases removed from V and 2 bases from J, the gap between germline ends came to 11 bases. This CDR3 is built from 15 residues. The CDR3 nucleotides read TGTGCCAGCAGCTTACAGGACACCTCCACAGATACGCAGTATTTT. Translated, it gives CASSLQDTSTDTQYF. The full variable domain, rest sourced from reference TRBV7-2 and TRBJ2-3, is GAGVSQSPSNKVTEKGKDVELRCDPISGHTALYWYRQSLGQGLEFLIYFQGNSAPDKSGLPSDRFSAERTGGSVSTLTIQRTQQEDSAVYLCASSLQDTSTDTQYFGPGTRLTVL.

The chain combines TRBV2 with TRBJ1-4; D might be TRBD1 (5 bases). From germline, CDR1 is SNHLY and CDR2 FYNNEI. V dropped 4 bases and J dropped 2 bases, with 11 bases sitting between them. This CDR3 has 15 residues. The CDR3: CASSGYGTTNEKLFF. The DNA for the CDR3 is TGTGCCAGCAGTGGGTACGGGACTACTAATGAAAAACTGTTTTTT.

This clone was seen more than once but under ten times. This chain uses TRBV6-6 with TRBJ1-6; D gene uncertain. Germline assignment: CDR1 MNHNY and CDR2 SVGAGI (reference sequence). The CDR3 is 15 residues long. V was clipped by 6 bases and J by 0 bases, with 9 bases between them. For the CDR3, the DNA is TGTGCCAGCAGGCCGGGAATCTCCTATAATTCACCCCTCCACTTT. Its translation: CASRPGISYNSPLHF.

The V gene is TRBV6-5, the J gene TRBJ2-7; weak D call: TRBD2 (5 bases). Germline V lookup: CDR1 MNHEY, CDR2 SVGAGI. V shed 0 bases and J shed 2 bases, with 14 bases lying between them. This CDR3 is 16 amino acids long. CDR3 sequence reads: CASSYSVQAGAYEQYF. As DNA, the CDR3 is TGTGCCAGCAGTTACTCGGTCCAGGCCGGGGCCTACGAGCAGTACTTC.

The rearrangement links TRBV7-8 to TRBJ1-1; 7 bases line up with TRBD1. Per germline, CDR1 SGHVS and CDR2 FQNEAQ. With V trimmed by 1 base and J by 11 bases, 13 bases remained unmatched. The CDR3 is 15 amino acids. The CDR3 reads CASSLEERGHLSAFF. The CDR3 DNA sequence: TGTGCCAGCAGCTTAGAAGAAAGGGGGCACCTTTCGGCTTTCTTT.

DNA of the CDR3: TGTGCCAGCAGTTCTACCCAACAGGGCTCCTACGAGCAGTACTTC. It codes for CASSSTQQGSYEQYF. This chain uses TRBV6-5 with TRBJ2-7, with TRBD1 as a possible D gene (6 bases). This CDR3 contains 15 residues. V was shortened by 4 bases and J by 0 bases, with 13 bases between the two germline ends. Germline V lookup: CDR1 MNHEY, CDR2 SVGAGI.

This chain joins TRBV7-2 and TRBJ2-2; the D gene is possibly TRBD1 (6 bases). Between the trimmed V and J ends, which lost 6 bases and 6 bases, there was a span of 11 bases. Germline CDR1 SGHTA, CDR2 FQGNSA. CDR3 length: 13 amino acids. Written as DNA, the CDR3 is TGTGCCAGCAGACCCGGGACATCCGGGGAGCTGTTTTTT. Its translation: CASRPGTSGELFF.

V gene TRBV6-6 combines with J gene TRBJ1-4; D is uncertain. Trimming cost V 6 bases and J 5 bases, with 16 bases left between them. The CDR3 has 15 amino acids. CDR1 is MNHNY and CDR2 is SVGAGI in the germline V gene (reference sequence). CDR3 sequence reads: CASRGIRVWNEKLFF. For the CDR3, the DNA is TGTGCCAGCAGAGGAATTCGGGTATGGAATGAAAAACTGTTTTTT.

The rearrangement joins TRBV27 to TRBJ2-4, with 8 positions matching TRBD2. The CDR3 consists of 12 residues. Germline CDR1 reads MNHEY; CDR2 reads SMNVEV (reference sequence). Trimming at V came to 5 bases and at J to 14 bases, leaving 8 bases not matched to a gene. CDR3 region: CASSPAGGGEYF. The CDR3 nucleotides read TGTGCCAGCAGTCCCGCCGGGGGGGGCGAGTACTTC.

V gene TRBV19 combines with J gene TRBJ1-2; possibly TRBD1 for D (5 bases). The length of the CDR3 is 14 residues. Trimming shortened V by 3 bases and J by 4 bases, and 12 bases separated the two germline ends. Looked up from germline, CDR1 is LNHDA and CDR2 is SQIVND (reference sequence). The CDR3 bases are TGTGCCAGTAGTATCGCCGGGAGGGGCTATGGCTACACCTTC. Translating gives CASSIAGRGYGYTF.